The 18 T cell receptor beta chains presented below share a single source sample, sequenced in a study of post-analysis software for immune sequencing data. Study observations and caveats: In patients, five or six TRBV segments were more frequent than in controls, with TRBV5-6, TRBV5-1 and TRBV20-1 among them.

No antigen has been assigned to these receptors. TCR beta cDNA libraries included unique molecular identifiers. TCRdb recomputed calls from the PCR reads with MiXCR, one row per CDR3 protein. Of more than 350,000 distinct CDR3 sequences in the sample, 39% were seen once. The sample consisted of blood. The receptors were sampled from a girl aged 2-10 years with multiple sclerosis.

This clonotype was counted only a few times. The chain joins TRBV9 to TRBJ2-1, with 9 bases lining up with TRBD2. Per the germline V gene, CDR1 is SGDLS and CDR2 is YYNGEE. CDR3 size: 16 residues. Trimming cost V 3 bases and J 3 bases; bases outside gene matches: 7. The CDR3 DNA reads TGTGCCAGCAGCGACTCCGGGACTAGCAACTACAATGAGCAGTTCTTC. Protein sequence: CASSDSGTSNYNEQFF.

J is TRBJ2-3 and V is TRBV6-6; possibly TRBD2 for D (6 bases). This CDR3 is 14 amino acids long. Germline V lookup: CDR1 MNHNY, CDR2 SVGAGI (reference sequence). V lost 5 bases to trimming and J lost 2 bases, with 11 bases between them. The CDR3 is CASSMGDFTDTQYF. The CDR3 coding sequence is TGTGCCAGCAGTATGGGGGACTTCACAGATACGCAGTATTTT.

The chain is built from TRBV4-1 and TRBJ2-1, with D possibly being TRBD2 (6 bases). V was shortened by 2 bases and J by 2 bases, with 13 bases between the two germline ends. This CDR3 spans 16 amino acids. From germline, CDR1 is MGHRA and CDR2 YSYEKL. The CDR3 spells CASSQPRDSTYNEQFF. The CDR3 DNA reads TGCGCCAGCAGCCAACCCCGGGACTCGACCTACAATGAGCAGTTCTTC.

This chain connects TRBV29-1 to TRBJ1-1; D unresolved. Germline values: CDR1 SQVTM, CDR2 ANQGSEA. V was trimmed by 7 bases and J by 0 bases, leaving 12 bases between them. The CDR3 contains 13 residues. Written as DNA, the CDR3 is TGCAGCGCAGGCTCGCTCTTGAACACTGAAGCTTTCTTT. This encodes CSAGSLLNTEAFF. Complete variable domain (other parts from reference TRBV29-1 and TRBJ1-1): SAVISQKPSRDICQRGTSLTIQCQVDSQVTMMFWYRQQPGQSLTLIATANQGSEATYESGFVIDKFPISRPNLTFSTLTVSNMSPEDSSIYLCSAGSLLNTEAFFGQGTRLTVV.

V is TRBV28 and J is TRBJ1-2; D is uncertain. The CDR3 totals 11 residues. Trimming removed 5 bases at V and 6 bases at J, with 7 bases between. Germline loops: CDR1 MDHEN, CDR2 SYDVKM. The CDR3 region has the DNA TGTGCCAGCAGTACTATTAATGGCTACACCTTC. As protein: CASSTINGYTF.

This clonotype was counted a few times. The rearrangement uses TRBV10-3 and TRBJ2-7; the match to TRBD1 covers 7 bases. The CDR3 has 12 amino acids. CDR1 and CDR2 (germline): ENHRY, SYGVKD. V gave up 8 bases and J gave up 5 bases; unmatched junction bases: 6. The CDR3 loop is CAIAGTVDEQYF. In DNA, the CDR3 is TGTGCCATCGCCGGGACAGTTGACGAGCAGTACTTC.

The table lists this clonotype with a few counts. The rearrangement uses TRBV9 and TRBJ2-1; TRBD1 or TRBD2 may be the D gene (5 bases each). The DNA end favors TRBJ2-7, so the J call may be wrong. The CDR3 totals 15 residues. Germline-derived CDR1 and CDR2 are SGDLS and YYNGEE. As DNA, the CDR3 is TGTGCCAGCAGCGTAGGTGGGGGAGTGGAGAATGAGCAGTACTTC. It translates to CASSVGGGVENEQYF.

As concerns this clonotype: This likely comes from a read error, as the CDR3 has no conserved phenylalanine or tryptophan at its end. This rearrangement joins TRBV20-1 to TRBJ2-1; 9 bases line up with TRBD2. Germline trimming cut 6 bases from V and 0 bases from J; bases unmatched to any gene: 9. The V gene's germline CDR1 is DFQATT and CDR2 SNEGSKA (reference sequence). CDR3 length: 16 residues. The CDR3 loop reads CSAPRLAVSSYNEQFL. For the CDR3, the DNA is TGCAGTGCGCCGCGACTAGCGGTTAGCTCCTACAATGAGCAGTTCCTC.

The genes are TRBV20-1 and TRBJ2-3, with 8 bases identical to TRBD2. CDR3 length: 17 residues. Germline V gene sequence: CDR1 DFQATT, CDR2 SNEGSKA (reference sequence). The J segment lost 2 bases and the V segment lost 0 bases, leaving 10 bases of the junction unmatched. Here the CDR3 reads CSARDPGLAGTTDTQYF. Written as DNA, the CDR3 is TGCAGTGCTAGAGATCCTGGGTTAGCGGGGACCACAGATACGCAGTATTTT.

The gene calls are TRBV7-9 and TRBJ1-2; the D gene is possibly TRBD1 (5 bases). V was trimmed by 5 bases and J by 8 bases, leaving 15 bases between them. Looked up from germline, CDR1 is SEHNR and CDR2 is FQNEAQ (reference sequence). The CDR3 sequence is 13 residues long. CDR3 nucleotides: TGTGCCAGCAGCCACGGGGGAAGTGAGGGCTACACCTTC. Protein: CASSHGGSEGYTF.

V and J are TRBV12-3 or TRBV12-4 and TRBJ2-1; 7 nucleotides agree with TRBD1. Trimming removed 5 bases from V and 0 bases from J; junction bases left unmatched: 10. This CDR3 is built from 17 residues. The CDR3 loop is CASSNDHRGSSYNEQFF. CDR3 sequence (DNA): TGTGCCAGCAGTAACGACCACAGGGGTAGCTCCTACAATGAGCAGTTCTTC.

The chain uses TRBV19 and TRBJ2-1; D may correspond to TRBD1 or TRBD2 (6 bases each). The germline V gene encodes CDR1 LNHDA and CDR2 SQIVND (reference sequence). V shed 5 bases and J shed 0 bases, with 14 bases lying between them. The CDR3 loop spans 16 amino acids. The CDR3 region is CASSPRGVLSYNEQFF. The CDR3, as DNA: TGTGCCAGTAGTCCGAGGGGGGTACTCTCCTACAATGAGCAGTTCTTC. Based on the CDR3 plus reference TRBV19 and TRBJ2-1, the full variable domain is DGGITQSPKYLFRKEGQNVTLSCEQNLNHDAMYWYRQDPGQGLRLIYYSQIVNDFQKGDIAEGYSVSREKKESFPLTVTSAQKNPTAFYLCASSPRGVLSYNEQFFGPGTRLTVL.

This clonotype occurred once. The chain is built from TRBV7-2 and TRBJ2-1, with D maybe TRBD1 (5 bases). The CDR3 has 13 residues. The V gene's germline CDR1 is SGHTA and CDR2 FQGNSA. Trimming took off 4 bases at V and 10 bases at J, with 14 bases between the two ends. Here the CDR3 reads CASSYLPRVEQFF. The CDR3 DNA reads TGTGCCAGCAGCTATTTACCCAGGGTCGAGCAGTTCTTC.

This clonotype was recorded a few times. This chain uses TRBV20-1 with TRBJ2-7; TRBD1 aligns across 7 bases. Germline-derived CDR1 and CDR2 are DFQATT and SNEGSKA (reference sequence). The CDR3 has 13 amino acids. V was pared by 3 bases and J by 5 bases, with 7 bases of the junction left unmatched. In DNA, the CDR3 is TGCAGTGCTAGGGGCCCCACAGGGGACGAGCAGTACTTC. Translation gives CSARGPTGDEQYF.

CDR3 protein: CASSLVQDKQETQYF. CDR3 coding DNA: TGTGCCAGCAGCTTAGTTCAAGACAAGCAAGAGACCCAGTACTTC. The gene calls are TRBV11-1 and TRBJ2-5; D unresolved. Germline assignment: CDR1 SGHAT and CDR2 FQDESV (reference sequence). The CDR3 covers 15 residues. V was cut by 1 base and J by 2 bases, with 11 bases left in between.

The chain couples TRBV7-8 to TRBJ2-2; D unresolved. The CDR3 is made up of 16 amino acids. Trimming took off 1 base at V and 2 bases at J, with 11 bases between the two ends. CDR1 and CDR2 (germline): SGHVS, FQNEAQ. The CDR3 sequence: CASSLEYYLNTGELFF. CDR3 coding DNA: TGTGCCAGCAGCTTAGAGTACTATCTTAACACCGGGGAGCTGTTTTTT.

Comments on this clonotype: One junction end does not reproduce the germline sequence, and a read error may be involved. This rearrangement joins TRBV6-5 to TRBJ2-5, with TRBD2 matching 11 bases. The end of the DNA aligns better with TRBJ2-7, so the J call may be wrong. The germline gives CDR1 MNHEY, CDR2 SVGAGI. There are 16 residues in the CDR3. CDR3 region: CTSSNLAGGSFTEQYF. In DNA, the CDR3 is TGTACCAGCAGTAATCTAGCGGGGGGATCGTTTACCGAGCAGTACTTC.

This sequence joins TRBV12-3 or TRBV12-4 and TRBJ2-5; 7 nucleotides match TRBD2. There are 14 residues in the CDR3. With V trimmed by 3 bases and J by 4 bases, 5 bases remained unmatched. The CDR3 loop reads CASSFLAAIETQYF. CDR3 nucleotide sequence: TGTGCCAGCAGTTTTCTAGCGGCAATAGAGACCCAGTACTTC.